Below are 24 T cell receptor beta chains sequenced from a single sample in a study of T-cell reconstitution after alpha-beta-depleted transplantation in children. The library targeted TCRbeta and was prepared with unique molecular identifiers. One entry per CDR3 protein results from TCRdb running MiXCR on the PCR reads. Among about 540,000 distinct CDR3 sequences listed, around 18% were seen once. The specimen was PBMCs from the stem cell graft donor, collected from the stem cell graft. These receptors were taken from a human donor who donated a stem cell graft to a child with acute lymphoblastic leukemia.

Details on this clonotype: Mismatch with germline at one junction end may stem from a read error. This chain links TRBV11-1 with TRBJ2-2; the D gene could be TRBD1 or TRBD2 (5 bases each). CDR3 size: 18 residues. Germline CDR1 is SGHAT and CDR2 is FQDESV (reference sequence). The CDR3 sequence is CASRLTLSGRTNTGELFF. The CDR3, as DNA: TGTGCCAGCCGCTTGACTTTATCGGGGCGTACGAACACCGGGGAGCTGTTTTTT.

The chain has TRBV5-1 and TRBJ2-3; D uncertain. This CDR3 region has 12 residues. V was trimmed by 6 bases and J by 4 bases, leaving 9 bases between them. CDR1 is SGHRS, CDR2 YFSETQ, per germline. Here the CDR3 reads CASNRGSDTQYF. CDR3 DNA: TGCGCCAGCAACCGAGGTTCAGATACGCAGTATTTT.

The chain carries TRBV2 and TRBJ1-5; 12 positions match TRBD1. This CDR3 contains 15 residues. V shed 1 base, J shed 6 bases, and the junction held 1 base outside the gene matches. Germline lookup yields CDR1 SNHLY and CDR2 FYNNEI. CDR3 sequence reads: CASSEGGQGAQPQHF. The DNA of the CDR3 is TGTGCCAGCAGTGAAGGGGGACAGGGGGCTCAGCCCCAGCATTTT.

This clonotype came up a few times. This chain uses TRBV6-4 with TRBJ1-5; 7 positions match TRBD1. This CDR3 comprises 16 residues. Germline trimming cut 5 bases from V and 6 bases from J; bases unmatched to any gene: 13. In germline, CDR1 is MRHNA, CDR2 SNTAGT. The chain's CDR3 is CASSTLRGPRGQPQHF. CDR3 nucleotide sequence: TGTGCCAGCAGTACCCTAAGGGGGCCAAGGGGTCAGCCCCAGCATTTT.

This clonotype was seen a handful of times. The junction shows a germline mismatch at one end, possibly a read error. The V and J genes are TRBV24-1 and TRBJ2-3, with 7 bases lining up with TRBD2. CDR3 length equals 14 residues. Germline V gives CDR1 KGHDR, CDR2 SFDVKD. CDR3 bases: TGTGCCACCAGTGATCCACGGCCTGGGGGGGGAGAACCTTTT. Translating gives CATSDPRPGGGEPF.

This clonotype has ten or more counts. The V call is TRBV5-1, the J call TRBJ1-1; 7 bases align to TRBD1. The CDR3 sequence is 12 residues long. CDR1 and CDR2 (germline): SGHRS, YFSETQ. The trim removed 5 bases at V and 7 bases at J, leaving 5 bases unmatched. The CDR3 coding sequence is TGCGCCAGCAGACTGGACAGGAGTGAAGCTTTCTTT. It yields the protein CASRLDRSEAFF.

This chain joins TRBV5-1 and TRBJ2-3, with D maybe TRBD2 (6 bases). CDR3 length: 14 residues. The germline CDR1 and CDR2 sequences are SGHRS and YFSETQ. With 3 bases removed from V and 5 bases from J, the gap between germline ends came to 13 bases. Here the CDR3 DNA reads TGCGCCAGCAGCTATGGGACTGGGCGAGATACGCAGTATTTT. This sequence encodes CASSYGTGRDTQYF.

This clonotype has a handful of counts. CDR3 sequence (DNA): TGCGCCAGCAGCCAAGAAGGTGGCAGGGGGACGACTAATGAAAAACTGTTTTTT. The encoded protein is CASSQEGGRGTTNEKLFF. V and J are TRBV4-1 and TRBJ1-4; TRBD1 matches at 7 bases. With 0 bases clipped from V and 2 bases from J, the junction kept 9 bases outside the gene matches. The CDR3 extends over 18 amino acids. In germline, CDR1 is MGHRA, CDR2 YSYEKL.

This clonotype was counted many times. The chain employs TRBV4-2 and TRBJ2-1, with TRBD2 identical over 11 bases. With V trimmed by 1 base and J by 6 bases, 11 bases remained unmatched. CDR1 LGHNA and CDR2 YNFKEQ come from the germline V gene. The CDR3 extends over 18 amino acids. As DNA, the CDR3 is TGTGCCAGCAGCCAAGGATATTTGACTAGCGGGACTATCAATGAGCAGTTCTTC. Translated: CASSQGYLTSGTINEQFF.

This clonotype showed up just a few times. The chain has TRBV7-9 and TRBJ2-1, with 12 bases matching TRBD1. This CDR3 contains 14 residues. The V segment lost 7 bases and the J segment 12 bases; nucleotides outside the gene matches: 10. Germline V gives CDR1 SEHNR, CDR2 FQNEAQ (reference sequence). Written as DNA, the CDR3 is TGTGCCAGCATCTTGGGACAGGGGGCAGTCCGGCAGTTCTTC. It codes for CASILGQGAVRQFF.

This clonotype was seen more than once but under ten times. The chain uses TRBV4-2 and TRBJ2-4, with 15 nucleotides matching TRBD2. Losses at the gene ends were 0 bases for V and 0 bases for J; bases not matched to a gene: 6. CDR1 and CDR2 (germline): LGHNA, YNFKEQ. The CDR3 runs 20 residues. The CDR3 spells CASSQDPGTSGRLAKNIQYF. Written as DNA, the CDR3 is TGTGCCAGCAGCCAAGACCCCGGGACTAGCGGGAGGTTAGCCAAAAACATTCAGTACTTC.

The chain recombines TRBV7-6 with TRBJ2-1; 10 bases map to TRBD1. After removal of 0 bases from V and 6 bases from J, the junction contained 5 bases not matched to a gene. CDR1 is SGHVS, CDR2 FNYEAQ, per germline. The CDR3 spans 16 residues. CDR3 sequence reads: CASSLAGGQGFNEQFF. CDR3 in DNA: TGTGCCAGCAGCTTAGCCGGGGGACAGGGGTTCAATGAGCAGTTCTTC.

The rearrangement links TRBV20-1 to TRBJ1-5, with a tentative D call TRBD1 (5 bases). Trimming removed 2 bases from V and 0 bases from J, with 14 bases in between. The CDR3 loop spans 16 amino acids. Germline lookup yields CDR1 DFQATT and CDR2 SNEGSKA (reference sequence). CDR3 nucleotides: TGCAGTGCTAGAAACCCGACAGAGTATAGCAATCAGCCCCAGCATTTT. This codes for CSARNPTEYSNQPQHF.

This rearrangement joins TRBV5-1 to TRBJ2-7; maybe TRBD1 (6 bases). Germline V gene sequence: CDR1 SGHRS, CDR2 YFSETQ. V lost 0 bases and J 6 bases, leaving 16 bases between the germline ends. This CDR3 has 15 residues. CDR3 nucleotides: TGCGCCAGCAGCTTGGCCTCGCCAGGGGTGGTCGAGCAGTACTTC. Its translation: CASSLASPGVVEQYF.

This clonotype showed up just a few times. The chain employs TRBV20-1 and TRBJ2-2; the D gene could be TRBD1 or TRBD2 (7 bases each). The V gene lost 5 bases and the J gene lost 1 base, with 17 bases spanning the gap. Per the germline V gene, CDR1 is DFQATT and CDR2 is SNEGSKA (reference sequence). CDR3 length: 16 residues. CDR3: CSARPTGRGNTGELFF. The CDR3 DNA sequence: TGCAGTGCTCGCCCGACAGGGAGGGGGAACACCGGGGAGCTGTTTTTT.

This clonotype showed up just a few times. The V gene is TRBV5-5, the J gene TRBJ1-2, with D perhaps matching TRBD1 (6 bases). Germline V gene sequence: CDR1 SGHKS, CDR2 YYEKEE (reference sequence). The CDR3 runs to 15 residues. Trimming stripped 3 bases from V and 8 bases from J, with 20 bases between. CDR3 sequence reads: CASSYDRRLKRGYTF. The CDR3 coding sequence is TGTGCCAGCAGCTACGACAGGCGTCTGAAGAGGGGCTACACCTTC.

CDR3 sequence: CSARPGSTDTQYF. CDR3 sequence (DNA): TGCAGCGCCCGGCCCGGGAGCACAGATACGCAGTATTTT. The chain has TRBV29-1 and TRBJ2-3, with no clear D. The germline V and J ends were trimmed by 7 bases and 0 bases, with 11 bases remaining between them. CDR3 length equals 13 residues. Per germline, CDR1 SQVTM and CDR2 ANQGSEA.

A few counts support this clonotype. V and J are TRBV5-1 and TRBJ2-3; D may match TRBD1 or TRBD2 (5 bases each). Trimming stripped 0 bases from V and 2 bases from J, with 10 bases between. Germline CDR1 and CDR2: SGHRS and YFSETQ. The CDR3 totals 15 residues. CDR3 in amino acids: CASSLGDGHTDTQYF. CDR3 in DNA: TGCGCCAGCAGCTTGGGGGACGGCCACACAGATACGCAGTATTTT. Full variable domain (outside the CDR3, taken from reference TRBV5-1 and TRBJ2-3): KAGVTQTPRYLIKTRGQQVTLSCSPISGHRSVSWYQQTPGQGLQFLFEYFSETQRNKGNFPGRFSGRQFSNSRSEMNVSTLELGDSALYLCASSLGDGHTDTQYFGPGTRLTVL.

A single count supports this clonotype. V is TRBV4-1 and J is TRBJ2-2; the match to TRBD1 covers 11 bases. The length of the CDR3 is 20 residues. The J segment lost 4 bases and the V segment lost 4 bases, leaving 17 bases of the junction unmatched. Germline CDR1 MGHRA, CDR2 YSYEKL. The CDR3, as DNA: TGCGCCAGCAGCCGAAACGGGGGACAGGGGGGCCCAGGCGGCACCGGGGAGCTGTTTTTT. Residues: CASSRNGGQGGPGGTGELFF.

The V call is TRBV25-1, the J call TRBJ2-1; TRBD2 might be the D (5 bases). V was trimmed by 9 bases and J by 6 bases, leaving 15 bases between them. The CDR3 covers 13 residues. Germline-derived CDR1 and CDR2 are MGHDK and SYGVNS. In nucleotides, the CDR3 is TGTGCCAGTAAGAGGACGGGAATCAATGAGCAGTTCTTC. Its protein is CASKRTGINEQFF.

This clonotype has only a few counts. The chain employs TRBV12-3 or TRBV12-4 and TRBJ1-2; D gene uncertain. The CDR3 extends over 15 amino acids. The V and J ends lost 6 bases and 0 bases respectively, with 14 bases between them. DNA for the CDR3: TGTGCCAGCAGCCCGCTCAGGACTTCTAACTATGGCTACACCTTC. Translation: CASSPLRTSNYGYTF.

J is TRBJ2-1 and V is TRBV5-1; D is unclear. CDR3 length: 14 residues. Germline CDR1 SGHRS, CDR2 YFSETQ. Trimming shortened V by 6 bases and J by 0 bases, and 10 bases separated the two germline ends. The chain's CDR3 is CASNVQHSYNEQFF. CDR3 nucleotide sequence: TGCGCCAGCAATGTGCAGCACTCCTACAATGAGCAGTTCTTC.

This clonotype was seen ten or more times. The J gene is TRBJ2-3, the V gene TRBV20-1; TRBD2 aligns across 10 bases. Germline V gene sequence: CDR1 DFQATT, CDR2 SNEGSKA (reference sequence). The trim removed 3 bases at V and 4 bases at J, leaving 7 bases unmatched. The CDR3 extends over 15 amino acids. CDR3 sequence reads: CSASIGTSVSDTQYF. CDR3 sequence (DNA): TGCAGTGCTAGTATCGGGACTAGCGTTTCAGATACGCAGTATTTT.

The CDR3 protein is CSVSSGSGEQYF. CDR3 nucleotide sequence: TGCAGTGTGTCAAGCGGGAGTGGCGAGCAGTACTTC. The chain couples TRBV20-1 to TRBJ2-7, with 8 positions matching TRBD2. Germline V gives CDR1 DFQATT, CDR2 SNEGSKA (reference sequence). Trimming removed 7 bases from V and 6 bases from J; junction bases left unmatched: 8. The CDR3 has 12 amino acids.